Listed below are T cell receptor beta chains from one sample, sequenced in a study of cytomegalovirus exposure and HLA in healthy donors. The data were produced by immunoSEQ multiplex PCR, yet TCRdb's version contains in-frame clones alone and is incomplete. The table includes some 75,000 clones, 90% to 97% detected once. The sequenced sample was PBMCs. The receptors shown here come from a woman between 18 and 29 years old in good health and CMV-seronegative. CDR3s include the opening cysteine and the closing phenylalanine or tryptophan. Fields, in order: V gene, J gene, CDR3 protein.

>TRBV7-8|TRBJ2-3
CASIVGESTDTQYF
>TRBV28|TRBJ2-3
CASSLQGTDTQYF
>TRBV7-9|TRBJ2-1
CASSLLLTQRERYNEQFF
>TRBV10-1|TRBJ2-3
CASRAGTGFTDTQYF
>TRBV27|TRBJ1-4
CASSLDRGGEKLFF
>TRBV5-5|TRBJ2-7
CASSGEGTRTYEQYF
>TRBV7-6|TRBJ2-2
CASSLIPKAGLPAGELFF
>TRBV19|TRBJ2-7
CASRAPAGGEQYF
>TRBV7-9|TRBJ1-1
CASSLIVSEAFF
>TRBV19|TRBJ1-4
CASSRGGLSAEKLFF
>TRBV7-2|TRBJ2-7
CASSWGSQREAKQYF
>TRBV5-1|TRBJ2-1
CASSVGLAAYNEQFF
>TRBV6-1|TRBJ2-5
CASCALELQETQYF
>TRBV5-1|TRBJ2-1
CASSLKFGGRALYEQFF
>TRBV18|TRBJ2-7
CASSPILGQAHEQYF
>TRBV2|TRBJ2-7
CASSQYKDSYEQYF
>TRBV18|TRBJ1-1
CASSPTQGRGGEAFF
>TRBV14|TRBJ1-1
CASSQDGTVNTEAFF
>TRBV29-1|TRBJ1-5
CSAGTGNQPQHF
>TRBV28|TRBJ2-1
CASSYDSGSKSDEQFF
>TRBV18|TRBJ1-3
CASSPGNVWTGPSGNTIYF
>TRBV7-8|TRBJ2-7
CASSLRQGPSGEQYF
>TRBV5-1|TRBJ2-3
CASSLDPTSTDTQYF
>TRBV10-3|TRBJ1-1
CAISDLTAGRGTEAFF
>TRBV27|TRBJ2-1
CASSLGGGSYNEQFF
>TRBV7-9|TRBJ1-2
CASSLGGSGGNYGYTF
>TRBV19|TRBJ2-3
CASSWLAGETSTDTQYF
>TRBV5-5|TRBJ1-2
CASSSSLGDYGYTF
>TRBV9|TRBJ2-3
CASSATGSDTQYF
>TRBV27|TRBJ2-3
CASSFPASGSREHTQYF
>TRBV5-1|TRBJ2-7
CASSAAGRYEQYF
>TRBV2|TRBJ2-1
CASRPGQAYNEQFF
>TRBV14|TRBJ2-7
CASSPRDSPYEQYF
>TRBV2|TRBJ2-3
CASSFDRVGTDTQYF
>TRBV6-6|TRBJ2-5
CASSYWTGGGQETQYF
>TRBV15|TRBJ1-1
CATSRDLEGNRAFF
>TRBV5-1|TRBJ2-7
CASSLGSGGLNEQYF
>TRBV6-1|TRBJ1-5
CASSRTGGGNQPQHF
>TRBV7-2|TRBJ2-3
CASSTGGSDTQYF
>TRBV7-9|TRBJ2-3
CASSGQPSTDTQYF
>TRBV5-1|TRBJ1-5
CASSLDPGQGQPQHF
>TRBV9|TRBJ2-1
CASLRTAGGPTDEQFF
>TRBV6-5|TRBJ1-2
CASSPNRDYGYTF
>TRBV6-6|TRBJ2-5
CASSYSLVEETQYF
>TRBV11-2|TRBJ2-7
CASSLGTSGTYEQYF
>TRBV11-1|TRBJ1-2
CASSHERTALYGYTF
>TRBV5-1|TRBJ1-4
CASSPTTGFNEKLFF
>TRBV19|TRBJ2-3
CASRGGQGTDTQYF
>TRBV10-3|TRBJ1-5
CAISEQGVSNQPQHF
>TRBV11-3|TRBJ1-3
CASSGQGTGAGNTIYF
>TRBV30|TRBJ2-7
CAWSEGRTGSGLLFYEQYF
>TRBV6-1|TRBJ2-6
CASGEGGTGANVLTF
>TRBV11-2|TRBJ2-3
CASSFRRATDTQYF
>TRBV14|TRBJ2-3
CASSQDGTAPSRDTQYF
>TRBV28|TRBJ1-3
CASSLMGGQGKDTIYF
>TRBV5-1|TRBJ1-2
CASSLDRLYGYTF